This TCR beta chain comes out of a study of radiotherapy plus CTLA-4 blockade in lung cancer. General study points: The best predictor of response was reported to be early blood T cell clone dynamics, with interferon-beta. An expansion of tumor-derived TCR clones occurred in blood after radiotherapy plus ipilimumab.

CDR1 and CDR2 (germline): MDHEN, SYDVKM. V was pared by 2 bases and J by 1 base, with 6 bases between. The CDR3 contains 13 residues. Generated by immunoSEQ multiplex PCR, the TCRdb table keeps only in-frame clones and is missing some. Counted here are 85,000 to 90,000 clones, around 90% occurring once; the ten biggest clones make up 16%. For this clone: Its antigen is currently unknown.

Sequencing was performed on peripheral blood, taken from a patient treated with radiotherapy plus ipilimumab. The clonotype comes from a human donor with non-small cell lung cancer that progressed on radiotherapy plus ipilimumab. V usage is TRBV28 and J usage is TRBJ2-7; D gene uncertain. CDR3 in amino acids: CASSLNESYEQYF. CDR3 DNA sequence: TGTGCCAGCAGTTTAAATGAATCCTACGAGCAGTACTTC.